Listed below are T cell receptor beta chains from one sample, sequenced in a study of blood T cell repertoires in COVID-19. The assay was immunoSEQ multiplex PCR, and TCRdb's table has in-frame clones only and misses some. The sample yields 65,000 to 90,000 clones, less than 90% seen once. The sequenced sample was peripheral blood. These receptors were obtained from a man at least 80 years old with COVID-19, enrolled during active disease. The CDR3 runs from the conserved cysteine through the conserved F or W. The D gene is left open where the match is weak. Clone size appears in some rows only: once, few, many, or a class for an expanded clone.

j_call clone_size v_call d_call cdr3_aa cdr3_nt
TRBJ2-5 - TRBV4-1 TRBD2 CASSQEYGGGLQETQYF TGCGCCAGCAGCCAAGAATATGGCGGGGGTCTCCAAGAGACCCAGTACTTC
TRBJ1-2 - TRBV5-4 TRBD1 CASSPNRQGRDYGYTF TGTGCCAGCAGCCCGAATCGACAGGGAAGGGACTATGGCTACACCTTC
TRBJ2-2 - TRBV19 TRBD2 CASSRLSGGDFANTGELFF TGTGCCAGTAGTAGACTTAGCGGGGGGGATTTCGCGAACACCGGGGAGCTGTTTTTT
TRBJ2-3 - TRBV19 TRBD1 CASGGGTGDTQYF TGTGCCAGTGGTGGAGGGACAGGGGATACGCAGTATTTT
TRBJ2-7 - TRBV6-2/TRBV6-3 TRBD1 CASSYSLDRDEQYF TGTGCCAGCAGTTACTCGTTAGACAGGGACGAGCAGTACTTC
TRBJ1-1 - TRBV12-5 - CASGRSGGYTEAFF TGTGCTAGTGGGCGCTCCGGCGGGTACACTGAAGCTTTCTTT
TRBJ2-3 - TRBV2 TRBD2 CASSVSGGEGDTQYF TGTGCCAGCAGTGTTAGCGGGGGGGAGGGAGATACGCAGTATTTT
TRBJ1-2 few TRBV5-1 TRBD1 CASSSPGQEYYGYTF TGCGCCAGCAGCTCCCCCGGACAGGAATACTATGGCTACACCTTC
TRBJ2-1 - TRBV5-1 - CASSLATMDNEQFF TGCGCCAGCAGCTTGGCAACTATGGATAATGAGCAGTTCTTC
TRBJ1-3 - TRBV5-6 - CASSPGSSGNTIYF TGTGCCAGCAGCCCCGGGTCTTCTGGAAACACCATATATTTT
TRBJ1-2 - TRBV19 - CASSIGQRYNYGYTF TGTGCCAGTAGTATAGGGCAGAGGTATAACTATGGCTACACCTTC
TRBJ2-5 - TRBV7-3 - CASSLVQGAETQYF TGTGCCAGCAGCTTAGTCCAGGGTGCAGAGACCCAGTACTTC
TRBJ1-1 few TRBV19 - CASSPQIGISMASF TGTGCCAGTAGTCCCCAAATCGGGATCTCGATGGCCTCCTTT
TRBJ1-5 few TRBV2 - CASSEAWGGNQPQHF TGTGCCAGCAGTGAAGCATGGGGAGGTAATCAGCCCCAGCATTTT
TRBJ1-2 few TRBV28 - CASRTALGGAGGYTF TGTGCCAGCAGAACGGCCCTGGGGGGGGCGGGAGGCTACACCTTC
TRBJ2-6 - TRBV5-1 TRBD2 CASTSGGTGANVLTF TGCGCCAGCACCTCGGGGGGAACTGGGGCCAACGTCCTGACTTTC
TRBJ1-1 - TRBV9 TRBD1 CASSAATGGTEAFF TGTGCCAGCAGCGCCGCCACAGGGGGCACTGAAGCTTTCTTT
TRBJ1-3 - TRBV28 - CASSGAGEIFGNTIYF TGTGCCAGCAGTGGGGCAGGGGAGATTTTTGGAAACACCATATATTTT
TRBJ2-1 - TRBV3-1/TRBV3-2 - CASSQMGGPYNEQFF TGTGCCAGCAGCCAGATGGGGGGTCCCTACAATGAGCAGTTCTTC
TRBJ2-3 - TRBV24-1 - CATSDTRGYTDTQYF TGTGCCACCAGTGATACACGGGGATACACAGATACGCAGTATTTT
TRBJ2-7 once TRBV12-3/TRBV12-4 - CASSRDYEQYF TGTGCCAGTTCCAGGGATTACGAGCAGTACTTC
TRBJ1-2 - TRBV6-1 TRBD1 CASSEALRFAGQGARRYGYTF TGTGCCAGCAGTGAAGCGCTTCGATTCGCGGGACAGGGGGCCCGGCGTTATGGCTACACCTTC
TRBJ1-1 - TRBV5-1 - CASSLEQGEAFF TGCGCCAGCAGCTTGGAGCAGGGAGAAGCTTTCTTT
TRBJ2-7 - TRBV4-3 TRBD1 CASSQGAGTGLYEQYF TGCGCCAGCAGCCAAGGAGCCGGGACAGGGTTGTACGAGCAGTACTTC
TRBJ1-2 - TRBV19 TRBD1 CASSIRWKGTGTLNHGYTF TGTGCCAGTAGTATAAGGTGGAAAGGGACAGGGACTCTAAACCACGGCTACACCTTC
TRBJ2-5 - TRBV6-1 - CASSEGQGWQETQYF TGTGCCAGCAGTGAGGGCCAGGGTTGGCAAGAGACCCAGTACTTC
TRBJ1-1 - TRBV19 TRBD1 CASSRGLATEAFF TGTGCCAGCTCCAGGGGGCTTGCCACTGAAGCTTTCTTT
TRBJ2-2 - TRBV9 - CASSLDTNTGELFF TGTGCCAGCAGCCTTGACACGAACACCGGGGAGCTGTTTTTT
TRBJ2-7 - TRBV15 TRBD2 CATSRDRGDGSYEQYF TGTGCCACCAGCAGAGATCGGGGGGACGGATCCTACGAGCAGTACTTC
TRBJ2-2 - TRBV19 - CATIRDSLATGELFF TGTGCCACTATCCGGGACTCCCTAGCGACCGGGGAGCTGTTTTTT
TRBJ1-3 - TRBV7-9 - CASSLDQGPRNTIYF TGTGCCAGCAGCTTAGACCAGGGGCCGAGAAACACCATATATTTT
TRBJ1-1 - TRBV7-3 TRBD1 CASSKGQGLSEAFF TGTGCCAGCAGCAAGGGACAGGGGTTGTCTGAAGCTTTCTTT
TRBJ1-1 - TRBV6-5 - CASTWGVDTEAFF TGTGCCAGCACTTGGGGGGTTGACACTGAAGCTTTCTTT
TRBJ1-3 - TRBV5-5 - CASSLFDRTSGNTIYF TGTGCCAGCAGCTTATTTGACAGGACCTCTGGAAACACCATATATTTT
TRBJ1-2 - TRBV9 TRBD1 CASSKGGQGTGYTF TGTGCCAGCAGCAAGGGGGGACAGGGGACCGGCTACACCTTC
TRBJ1-5 - TRBV28 TRBD1 CASSLPGQGALISNQPQHF TGTGCCAGCAGTTTGCCCGGACAGGGGGCCCTCATTAGCAATCAGCCCCAGCATTTT
TRBJ2-6 - TRBV7-9 - CASSPRGGSGANVLTF TGTGCCAGCAGCCCTCGCGGAGGCTCTGGGGCCAACGTCCTGACTTTC
TRBJ1-4 - TRBV7-8 - CASSLRTEVEKLFF TGTGCCAGCAGCTTGAGAACTGAAGTTGAAAAACTGTTTTTT
TRBJ1-2 once TRBV18 - CASSPIRGDGYTF TGTGCCAGCTCACCAATCCGGGGGGACGGCTACACCTTC
TRBJ1-1 - TRBV7-3 - CASRAGEATEAFF TGTGCCAGCAGGGCCGGGGAGGCCACTGAAGCTTTCTTT
TRBJ2-2 - TRBV7-3 - CASREWRNTGELFF TGTGCCAGCCGGGAATGGCGGAACACCGGGGAGCTGTTTTTT
TRBJ1-4 - TRBV5-1 - CASSLAGALATNEKLFF TGCGCCAGCAGCTTGGCAGGGGCGCTCGCAACTAATGAAAAACTGTTTTTT
TRBJ2-3 - TRBV10-3 - CAIGRGRDTQYF TGTGCCATTGGGAGGGGGAGGGATACGCAGTATTTT
TRBJ2-2 - TRBV5-8 TRBD1 CASSKTGLSTGELFF TGTGCCAGCAGCAAGACAGGGCTCAGCACCGGGGAGCTGTTTTTT
TRBJ2-7 - TRBV5-4 TRBD1 CASSLGDRAHEQYF TGTGCCAGCAGCTTGGGGGACAGGGCCCACGAGCAGTACTTC
TRBJ1-2 - TRBV5-1 TRBD1 CASSFLGQDGYGYTF TGCGCCAGCAGCTTCCTCGGACAGGATGGCTATGGCTACACCTTC